The rows below give T cell receptor beta chains drawn from one sample of a study of OX40 agonist ivuxolimab in advanced cancers. Sequencing was performed with immunoSEQ multiplex PCR; in TCRdb, only in-frame clones are kept and a portion is missing. The table includes 60,000 or so clones, around 86% detected once. This specimen consisted of CD4+ or CD8+ T cells sorted from blood, obtained in a trial of the OX40 agonist ivuxolimab. The receptor set was obtained from an adult with an advanced solid tumor such as melanoma, head and neck, liver or kidney cancer. Both conserved end residues are part of each CDR3. Each record gives: CDR3 protein, CDR3 DNA, D gene, clone size, J gene, V gene. The D gene is left open where the match is weak. Clone size is not always given. Where it is, it says once, few, many or a class for expanded clones.

CDR3 protein: CASSSPGAGLNTEAFF; CDR3 DNA: TGTGCCAGCAGCTCCCCTGGGGCGGGATTGAACACTGAAGCTTTCTTT; D gene: NA; clone size: NA; J gene: TRBJ1-1; V gene: TRBV5-4
CDR3 protein: CASSTPVSGGTRSYEQYF; CDR3 DNA: TGTGCCAGCAGCACTCCTGTTAGCGGGGGCACTCGCTCCTACGAGCAGTACTTC; D gene: TRBD2; clone size: NA; J gene: TRBJ2-7; V gene: TRBV28
CDR3 protein: CASSPEQDLGGYTF; CDR3 DNA: TGTGCCAGCTCACCGGAACAGGATCTGGGGGGCTACACCTTC; D gene: NA; clone size: NA; J gene: TRBJ1-2; V gene: TRBV18
CDR3 protein: CASSLAQGSGNTIYF; CDR3 DNA: TGTGCCAGCAGCTTAGCACAGGGCTCTGGAAACACCATATATTTT; D gene: NA; clone size: NA; J gene: TRBJ1-3; V gene: TRBV7-2
CDR3 protein: CASLARGGFVTQYF; CDR3 DNA: TGTGCCAGCCTTGCGAGGGGCGGGTTCGTGACCCAGTACTTC; D gene: NA; clone size: NA; J gene: TRBJ2-5; V gene: TRBV5-5
CDR3 protein: CASKELAGPGTQYF; CDR3 DNA: TGTGCCAGCAAGGAACTAGCGGGGCCCGGTACGCAGTATTTT; D gene: TRBD2; clone size: once; J gene: TRBJ2-3; V gene: TRBV6-1
CDR3 protein: CASSFPGTSGNNEQFF; CDR3 DNA: TGTGCCAGCAGCTTCCCCGGGACTAGCGGGAACAATGAGCAGTTCTTC; D gene: TRBD2; clone size: NA; J gene: TRBJ2-1; V gene: TRBV7-2
CDR3 protein: CASSLVMRSGGYEQYF; CDR3 DNA: TGCGCCAGCAGCTTGGTTATGCGTAGCGGAGGCTACGAGCAGTACTTC; D gene: NA; clone size: NA; J gene: TRBJ2-7; V gene: TRBV5-1
CDR3 protein: CASSLSRVSYNEQFF; CDR3 DNA: TGTGCCAGCAGTTTATCGAGGGTGTCCTACAATGAGCAGTTCTTC; D gene: NA; clone size: NA; J gene: TRBJ2-1; V gene: TRBV28
CDR3 protein: CASGIGQGTEAFF; CDR3 DNA: TGTGCTAGTGGTATCGGACAGGGCACTGAAGCTTTCTTT; D gene: TRBD1; clone size: NA; J gene: TRBJ1-1; V gene: TRBV12-5
CDR3 protein: CASKARPGSYGYTF; CDR3 DNA: TGTGCCAGCAAGGCACGTCCAGGTAGCTATGGCTACACCTTC; D gene: NA; clone size: NA; J gene: TRBJ1-2; V gene: TRBV27
CDR3 protein: CASSPTGYIATNEKLFF; CDR3 DNA: TGTGCCAGCTCGCCAACTGGGTATATTGCAACTAATGAAAAACTGTTTTTT; D gene: NA; clone size: NA; J gene: TRBJ1-4; V gene: TRBV18
CDR3 protein: CASSYGSAQGTYEQYF; CDR3 DNA: TGTGCCAGCAGTTACGGGTCGGCGCAGGGGACCTACGAGCAGTACTTC; D gene: NA; clone size: NA; J gene: TRBJ2-7; V gene: TRBV6-6
CDR3 protein: CASSAGTSNFQGNEQFF; CDR3 DNA: TGTGCCAGCAGCGCCGGGACTAGCAATTTCCAAGGCAATGAGCAGTTCTTC; D gene: TRBD2; clone size: NA; J gene: TRBJ2-1; V gene: TRBV9
CDR3 protein: CASRIYGGENTEAFF; CDR3 DNA: TGTGCCAGCAGAATTTACGGAGGGGAGAACACTGAAGCTTTCTTT; D gene: NA; clone size: few; J gene: TRBJ1-1; V gene: TRBV4-2
CDR3 protein: CASSLEAAYGYTF; CDR3 DNA: TGCGCCAGCAGCTTGGAGGCAGCCTATGGCTACACCTTC; D gene: NA; clone size: NA; J gene: TRBJ1-2; V gene: TRBV5-1
CDR3 protein: CASRSSGEKLFF; CDR3 DNA: TGTGCCAGCAGGTCCTCAGGGGAAAAACTGTTTTTT; D gene: NA; clone size: once; J gene: TRBJ1-4; V gene: TRBV28
CDR3 protein: CAWSFGTGYHEQYF; CDR3 DNA: TGTGCCTGGAGCTTCGGGACAGGGTACCACGAGCAGTACTTC; D gene: TRBD1; clone size: NA; J gene: TRBJ2-7; V gene: TRBV30
CDR3 protein: CASSPITGGATTEAFF; CDR3 DNA: TGTGCCAGCAGCCCGATCACAGGGGGCGCGACCACTGAAGCTTTCTTT; D gene: TRBD1; clone size: NA; J gene: TRBJ1-1; V gene: TRBV11-2
CDR3 protein: CASSIGQGNQETQYF; CDR3 DNA: TGTGCCAGCAGTATAGGACAGGGGAACCAAGAGACCCAGTACTTC; D gene: TRBD1; clone size: NA; J gene: TRBJ2-5; V gene: TRBV28
CDR3 protein: CASSLAARNEQFF; CDR3 DNA: TGCGCCAGCAGCTTGGCCGCTAGAAATGAGCAGTTCTTC; D gene: NA; clone size: once; J gene: TRBJ2-1; V gene: TRBV5-1
CDR3 protein: CASSLGASGQETQYF; CDR3 DNA: TGTGCCAGCAGCTTAGGGGCTAGCGGGCAAGAGACCCAGTACTTC; D gene: TRBD2; clone size: once; J gene: TRBJ2-5; V gene: TRBV11-2
CDR3 protein: CASSLPTGGNYEQYF; CDR3 DNA: TGTGCCAGCAGCTTGCCGACAGGGGGCAATTACGAGCAGTACTTC; D gene: TRBD1; clone size: NA; J gene: TRBJ2-7; V gene: TRBV28